In this sample, the clone carrying this TCR beta chain turned up many times. The antigen remains undetermined. Germline loops: CDR1 SNHLY, CDR2 FYNNEI. V was shortened by 5 bases and J by 6 bases, with 14 bases between the two germline ends. There are 13 residues in the CDR3. This record belongs to a study of early T cells in non-severe SARS-CoV-2 infection. Study summary: Chains were not paired, and sequencing was done on bulk RNA from unsorted whole blood. Study results and caveats: Matching results from VDJdb favored anti-spike CD8 responses, leaving private and CD4 specificities undetected.

Individually, cDNA molecules had unique molecular identifiers attached to them. One entry per CDR3 protein, called by TCRdb with MiXCR from the 5' RACE reads. The sample lists 100,000 to 130,000 distinct CDR3 sequences; 11% were seen once. This clonotype originated in an adult who was a healthcare worker with PCR-confirmed SARS-CoV-2 infection or an uninfected control (not recorded which). The gene calls are TRBV2 and TRBJ2-7; D call uncertain. Sequenced: whole blood. The CDR3 loop is CASSSTVLGEQYF. The CDR3 DNA is TGTGCCAGCAGTTCAACGGTTCTGGGCGAGCAGTACTTC.